The clone carrying this T cell receptor beta chain was seen only once. This sample stems from a study of OX40 agonist ivuxolimab in advanced cancers. Study context: Three patients, one with hepatocellular carcinoma and two with cutaneous melanoma, achieved partial responses.

V shed 5 bases and J 5 bases; nucleotides not matched to a gene: 8. Germline V gives CDR1 SGHTA, CDR2 FQGTGA. The CDR3 sequence is 15 residues long. TCRdb keeps only in-frame clones here, not all; method: immunoSEQ multiplex PCR. This sample has more than 55,000 clones; roughly nine tenths occur once, and the top ten carry 0.77%. The receptor was isolated from an adult with an advanced solid tumor such as melanoma, head and neck, liver or kidney cancer. V is TRBV7-3 and J is TRBJ2-2, with TRBD2 identical over 7 bases. The material was CD4+ or CD8+ T cells sorted from blood, obtained in a trial of the OX40 agonist ivuxolimab. CDR3 sequence reads: CASSPLGGTTGELFF. In DNA, the CDR3 is TGTGCCAGCAGCCCCTTGGGGGGGACTACCGGGGAGCTGTTTTTT.